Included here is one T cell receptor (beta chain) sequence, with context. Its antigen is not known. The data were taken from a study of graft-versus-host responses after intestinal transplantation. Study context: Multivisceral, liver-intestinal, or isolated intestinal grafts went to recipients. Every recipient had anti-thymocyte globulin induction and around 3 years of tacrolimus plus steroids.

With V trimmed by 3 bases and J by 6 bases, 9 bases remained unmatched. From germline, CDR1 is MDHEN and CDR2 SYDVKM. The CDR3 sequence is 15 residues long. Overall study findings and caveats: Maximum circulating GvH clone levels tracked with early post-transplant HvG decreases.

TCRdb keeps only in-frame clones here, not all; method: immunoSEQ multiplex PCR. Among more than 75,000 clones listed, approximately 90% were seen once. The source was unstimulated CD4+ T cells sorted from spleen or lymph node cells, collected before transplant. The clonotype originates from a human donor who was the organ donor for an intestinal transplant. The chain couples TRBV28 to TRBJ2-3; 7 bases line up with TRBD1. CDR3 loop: CASSLRQGLADTQYF. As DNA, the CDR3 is TGTGCCAGCAGTTTGAGACAGGGTCTGGCGGATACGCAGTATTTT.